This paragraph reports one T cell receptor beta chain. The data were obtained in a study of blood T cells in healthy people across ages. The CDR3 contains 14 residues. V dropped 5 bases and J dropped 6 bases, with 16 bases sitting between them. Germline values: CDR1 LNHNV, CDR2 YYDKDF (reference sequence). The total RNA that was extracted per sample amounted to at least 5 micrograms. A second PCR, run for 7 to 11 cycles, used a sample-barcoded 5' primer plus a J-beta primer mix. Using its own MiXCR run on the 5' RACE reads, TCRdb lists one record per CDR3 protein. The table shows around 1.5 million distinct CDR3 sequences, with 42% occurring only once.

The sample comprised blood. The clonotype was recovered from a woman under 30 in good health. The chain carries TRBV15 and TRBJ1-1; D may be TRBD1 (5 bases). This CDR3 reads CATSGSGGAPEAFF. In DNA, the CDR3 is TGTGCCACCAGCGGTTCGGGAGGGGCTCCTGAAGCTTTCTTT.